The next 24 T cell receptor beta chains were all read from a single sample in a study of T cell repertoires in cytomegalovirus infection. TCRdb independently ran MiXCR on the reads; one entry per CDR3 protein. The data contain 100,000 to 150,000 distinct CDR3 sequences, more than 7% of them singletons. What was sequenced was PBMCs. The receptors here all came from a human donor in good health (CMV status not recorded). Some clones in this sample may be carry-over from other donors' samples.

The sample holds many counts of this clonotype. This sequence joins TRBV7-2 and TRBJ1-6; D gene unclear. Trimming took off 5 bases at V and 10 bases at J, with 18 bases between the two ends. The germline V gene has CDR1 SGHTA and CDR2 FQGNSA. This CDR3 region has 15 residues. This CDR3 reads CASSPAGGLGSPLHF. Here the CDR3 DNA reads TGTGCCAGCAGCCCCGCAGGAGGGTTGGGGTCACCCCTCCACTTT. Full variable domain (missing parts from reference TRBV7-2 and TRBJ1-6): GAGVSQSPSNKVTEKGKDVELRCDPISGHTALYWYRQSLGQGLEFLIYFQGNSAPDKSGLPSDRFSAERTGGSVSTLTIQRTQQEDSAVYLCASSPAGGLGSPLHFGNGTRLTVT.

This clonotype was counted ten times or more. The chain employs TRBV12-3 or TRBV12-4 and TRBJ1-1; D possibly corresponds to TRBD1 (5 bases). This CDR3 spans 17 amino acids. The V end was cut by 6 bases, the J end by 2 bases, with 22 bases between. CDR3 protein: CASSPDEWGGLNTEAFF. The CDR3 DNA reads TGTGCCAGCAGCCCAGATGAGTGGGGCGGACTAAACACTGAAGCTTTCTTT.

The chain uses TRBV28 and TRBJ1-5; D perhaps matches TRBD1 (6 bases). The CDR3 is made up of 15 amino acids. Germline assignment: CDR1 MDHEN and CDR2 SYDVKM. Trimming removed 3 bases at V and 4 bases at J, with 13 bases between. The CDR3 loop is CASSFQGPVNQPQHF. The CDR3 DNA sequence: TGTGCCAGCAGTTTCCAGGGGCCCGTAAATCAGCCCCAGCATTTT.

The rearrangement joins TRBV6-2 or TRBV6-3 to TRBJ2-4; the match to TRBD2 covers 13 bases. The CDR3 totals 14 residues. Germline values: CDR1 MNHEY, CDR2 SVGEGT. J was trimmed by 8 bases and V by 6 bases; bases with no gene match: 4. The CDR3 DNA follows: TGTGCCAGCAGACTAGCGGGGGGGCGAGACATTCAGTACTTC. Translating it yields CASRLAGGRDIQYF.

This clonotype was recorded many times. The CDR3 loop reads CASSFHSGTGMNTEAFF. DNA of the CDR3: TGTGCCAGCAGCTTTCATTCCGGGACAGGGATGAACACTGAAGCTTTCTTT. The gene calls are TRBV7-8 and TRBJ1-1; TRBD1 matches at 9 bases. From germline, CDR1 is SGHVS and CDR2 FQNEAQ. After removal of 3 bases from V and 0 bases from J, the junction contained 8 bases not matched to a gene. The CDR3 loop spans 17 amino acids.

In its sample, this clonotype was seen a few times. CDR3 in DNA: TGTGCCAGCAGCCCTCCGACTAGCGGGGTCCCCGGGGAGCTGTTTTTT. It yields the protein CASSPPTSGVPGELFF. The rearrangement uses TRBV7-6 and TRBJ2-2, with 11 nucleotides matching TRBD2. Germline V gives CDR1 SGHVS, CDR2 FNYEAQ. The CDR3 length is 16 residues. V was pared by 5 bases and J by 6 bases, with 8 bases of the junction left unmatched. Filled out from reference TRBV7-6 and TRBJ2-2, the complete variable domain reads GAGVSQSPRYKVTKRGQDVALRCDPISGHVSLYWYRQALGQGPEFLTYFNYEAQQDKSGLPNDRFSAERPEGSISTLTIQRTEQRDSAMYRCASSPPTSGVPGELFFGEGSRLTVL.

This clonotype was observed at least ten times. The rearrangement links TRBV12-3 or TRBV12-4 to TRBJ2-2, with 8 positions matching TRBD1. The CDR3 length is 13 residues. The junction had 2 bases not matched to a gene; V was cut back by 5 bases and J by 6 bases. The CDR3: CASSPDRAGELFF. CDR3 DNA sequence: TGTGCCAGCAGTCCGGACAGGGCCGGGGAGCTGTTTTTT.

Ten or more counts support this clonotype. CDR3 protein: CAIAKAAQETQYF. CDR3 nucleotides: TGTGCCATCGCTAAGGCGGCACAAGAGACCCAGTACTTC. This sequence joins TRBV10-3 and TRBJ2-5; D remains unclear. CDR3 length: 13 residues. CDR1 is ENHRY, CDR2 SYGVKD, per germline. The V and J ends lost 8 bases and 2 bases respectively, with 12 bases between them.

This clonotype was counted between two and nine times. The CDR3: CASSQVVGRPQETQYF. In DNA, the CDR3 is TGCGCCAGCAGCCAAGTCGTGGGTAGGCCTCAAGAGACCCAGTACTTC. V gene TRBV4-1 combines with J gene TRBJ2-5, with D unclear. The CDR3 sequence is 16 residues long. V was clipped by 1 base and J by 2 bases, with 14 bases between them. The germline gives CDR1 MGHRA, CDR2 YSYEKL.

Many counts were recorded for this clonotype. The gene calls are TRBV24-1 and TRBJ2-1, with D possibly TRBD2 on 7 matching bases. Germline CDR1 and CDR2: KGHDR and SFDVKD. CDR3 length: 13 residues. Trimming shortened V by 6 bases and J by 8 bases, and 13 bases separated the two germline ends. For the CDR3, the DNA is TGTGCCACCAGTAACGGGGGGCAGCATGAGCAGTTCTTC. As protein: CATSNGGQHEQFF.

This clonotype was recorded a few times. V usage is TRBV20-1 and J usage is TRBJ2-7, with a weak D call TRBD1 (6 bases). Germline V gene data show CDR1 as DFQATT and CDR2 as SNEGSKA (reference sequence). Trimming took off 5 bases at V and 1 base at J, with 15 bases between the two ends. CDR3 length: 14 amino acids. CDR3: CSAYDRINSYEQYF. CDR3 bases: TGCAGTGCTTATGACAGGATTAATTCCTACGAGCAGTACTTC.

This clonotype was detected ten times or more. The CDR3 here is CASSLLSEQYF. The CDR3 coding sequence is TGTGCCAGCAGCCTCCTCTCCGAGCAGTACTTC. The J gene is TRBJ2-7, the V gene TRBV7-8, with unresolved D. The V gene's germline CDR1 is SGHVS and CDR2 FQNEAQ. The CDR3 is 11 amino acids. Deletions cut 5 bases from V and 6 bases from J, with 8 bases between.

The chain links TRBV19 to TRBJ1-1; D gene uncertain. V gave up 10 bases and J gave up 0 bases, with 12 bases separating them. The CDR3 contains 13 residues. Germline assignment: CDR1 LNHDA and CDR2 SQIVND (reference sequence). In DNA form, the CDR3 reads TGTGCCACATCGAAAGGGATGAACACTGAAGCTTTCTTT. This sequence encodes CATSKGMNTEAFF.

At least ten counts were recorded for this clonotype. The rearrangement links TRBV2 to TRBJ1-1; 8 nucleotides match TRBD1. CDR1 is SNHLY, CDR2 FYNNEI, per germline. With 1 base clipped from V and 2 bases from J, the junction kept 6 bases outside the gene matches. The CDR3 has 16 amino acids. The CDR3: CASSEGPGGVNTEAFF. The CDR3 bases are TGTGCCAGCAGTGAAGGTCCAGGGGGCGTAAACACTGAAGCTTTCTTT.

The chain carries TRBV29-1 and TRBJ1-2; perhaps TRBD1 as D (6 bases). CDR1 is SQVTM and CDR2 is ANQGSEA in the germline V gene. Deletions cut 5 bases from V and 8 bases from J, with 15 bases between. CDR3 length: 12 residues. The CDR3, as DNA: TGCAGCGTTAACAGGGATAGTTTGGGCTACACCTTC. It codes for CSVNRDSLGYTF.

This clonotype was counted ten times or more. V and J are TRBV2 and TRBJ1-1, with a possible D match to TRBD1 (5 bases). Germline V lookup: CDR1 SNHLY, CDR2 FYNNEI. Deletions cut 11 bases from V and 0 bases from J, with 7 bases between. CDR3 length: 11 residues. CDR3 sequence: CAGAVNTEAFF. The CDR3 DNA follows: TGTGCCGGGGCAGTGAACACTGAAGCTTTCTTT.

In this sample, this clonotype turned up many times. The genes are TRBV19 and TRBJ1-5; D unresolved. Germline V CDR1 and CDR2: LNHDA, SQIVND (reference sequence). CDR3 length equals 12 residues. Trimming removed 1 base at V and 6 bases at J, with 4 bases between. The chain's CDR3 is CASSIGPQPQHF. CDR3 nucleotides: TGTGCCAGTAGTATAGGACCTCAGCCCCAGCATTTT.

There are many counts of this clonotype. The V gene is TRBV6-2 or TRBV6-3, the J gene TRBJ1-5, with D perhaps TRBD1 (6 bases). Trimming cost V 4 bases and J 6 bases, with 10 bases left between them. The CDR3 contains 13 residues. Per germline, CDR1 MNHEY and CDR2 SVGEGT. CDR3: CASSLWGAQPQHF. Here the CDR3 DNA reads TGTGCCAGCAGTTTGTGGGGGGCTCAGCCCCAGCATTTT.

This clonotype was found many times. The chain couples TRBV7-2 to TRBJ1-5, with D uncertain. V was pared by 1 base and J by 2 bases, with 12 bases between. Per germline, CDR1 SGHTA and CDR2 FQGNSA. This CDR3 has 16 amino acids. CDR3: CASSLVEWAGNQPQHF. In DNA, the CDR3 is TGTGCCAGCAGCTTAGTCGAGTGGGCGGGCAATCAGCCCCAGCATTTT. The variable domain in full, completed from reference TRBV7-2 and TRBJ1-5, reads GAGVSQSPSNKVTEKGKDVELRCDPISGHTALYWYRQSLGQGLEFLIYFQGNSAPDKSGLPSDRFSAERTGGSVSTLTIQRTQQEDSAVYLCASSLVEWAGNQPQHFGDGTRLSIL.

This clonotype was counted ten times or more. The chain recombines TRBV7-2 with TRBJ2-1; D is unclear. Germline V gene sequence: CDR1 SGHTA, CDR2 FQGNSA. With 0 bases removed from V and 9 bases from J, the gap between germline ends came to 6 bases. The length of the CDR3 is 12 residues. CDR3 DNA: TGTGCCAGCAGCTTAGCCCTAACTGAGCAGTTCTTC. Its protein is CASSLALTEQFF.

The chain links TRBV3-1 to TRBJ2-2; 10 positions match TRBD2. In germline, CDR1 is LGHDT, CDR2 YNNKEL (reference sequence). V gave up 0 bases and J gave up 6 bases; unmatched junction bases: 4. The length of the CDR3 is 16 residues. CDR3 in DNA: TGTGCCAGCAGCCAAGACGTCAGCGGGGGGGCCGGGGAGCTGTTTTTT. Protein: CASSQDVSGGAGELFF.

This clonotype was observed at least ten times. The chain has TRBV12-3 or TRBV12-4 and TRBJ2-6; unclear D gene. The CDR3 is 14 amino acids. Trimming took 8 bases from V and 4 from J, leaving 12 bases between them. CDR3 amino acids: CASALRSGANVLTF. CDR3 sequence (DNA): TGTGCCAGCGCATTACGGAGCGGGGCCAACGTCCTGACTTTC.

Ten or more counts support this clonotype. This chain joins TRBV28 and TRBJ1-5; TRBD1 might be the D (5 bases). Trimming cost V 3 bases and J 2 bases, with 11 bases left between them. The CDR3 extends over 15 amino acids. Germline CDR1 and CDR2: MDHEN and SYDVKM. The CDR3 loop reads CASSFGAEGNQPQHF. As DNA, the CDR3 is TGTGCCAGCAGTTTTGGGGCGGAAGGCAATCAGCCCCAGCATTTT.

The rearrangement links TRBV6-5 to TRBJ2-1, with no clear D. The CDR3 runs to 15 residues. Deletions cut 0 bases from V and 9 bases from J, with 15 bases between. The germline V gene encodes CDR1 MNHEY and CDR2 SVGAGI. The CDR3 sequence: CASSYSRYRATEQFF. The CDR3 DNA sequence: TGTGCCAGCAGTTACTCTAGATATAGGGCCACTGAGCAGTTCTTC.